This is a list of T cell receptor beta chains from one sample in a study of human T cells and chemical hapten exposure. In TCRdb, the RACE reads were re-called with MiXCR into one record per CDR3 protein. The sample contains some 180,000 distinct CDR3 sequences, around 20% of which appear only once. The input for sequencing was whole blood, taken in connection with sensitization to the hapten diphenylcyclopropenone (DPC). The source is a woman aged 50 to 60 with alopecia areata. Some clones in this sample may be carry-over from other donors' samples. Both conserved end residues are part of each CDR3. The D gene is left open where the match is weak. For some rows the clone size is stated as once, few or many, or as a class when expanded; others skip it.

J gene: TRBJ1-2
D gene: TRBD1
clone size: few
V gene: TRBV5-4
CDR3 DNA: TGTGCCAGCAGCCGGACAGGAGCCACTATTTCCTATGGCTACACCTTC
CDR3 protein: CASSRTGATISYGYTF

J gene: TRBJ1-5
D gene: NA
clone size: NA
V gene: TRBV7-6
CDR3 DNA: TGTGCCACCGCTCCCTCTGGGGATCAGCCCCAGCATTTT
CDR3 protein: CATAPSGDQPQHF

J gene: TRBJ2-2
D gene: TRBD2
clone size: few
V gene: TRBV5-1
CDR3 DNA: TGCGCCAGCAGCCAGGGACTAGTGATCACCGGGGAGCTGTTTTTT
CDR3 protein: CASSQGLVITGELFF

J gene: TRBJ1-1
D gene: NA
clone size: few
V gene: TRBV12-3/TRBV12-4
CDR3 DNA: TGTGCCAGCCGTACGAGGGGAGACACTGAAGCTTTCTTT
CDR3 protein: CASRTRGDTEAFF

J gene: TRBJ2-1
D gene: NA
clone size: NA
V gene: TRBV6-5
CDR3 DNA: TGTGCCAGCAGCCGATCCACTCAGGGGGGACCCGAGCAGTTCTTC
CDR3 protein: CASSRSTQGGPEQFF

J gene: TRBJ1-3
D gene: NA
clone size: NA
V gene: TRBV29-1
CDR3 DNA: TGCAGCGTTGAAGCCGATGTAGGAAACACCATATATTTT
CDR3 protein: CSVEADVGNTIYF

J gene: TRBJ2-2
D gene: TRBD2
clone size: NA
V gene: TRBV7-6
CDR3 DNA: TGTGCCAGCAGCTTGCGGACTAGCGGGGCCGGGGAGCTGTTTTTT
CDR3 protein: CASSLRTSGAGELFF

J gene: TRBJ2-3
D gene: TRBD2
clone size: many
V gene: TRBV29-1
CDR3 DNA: TGCAGCGTTGACGAGGGAGGGGCAGATACGCAGTATTTT
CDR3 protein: CSVDEGGADTQYF

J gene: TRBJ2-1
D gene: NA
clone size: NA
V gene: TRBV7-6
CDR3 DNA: TGTGCCAGCAGCCGTCGACAGGGAGGCAGCAATGAGCAGTTCTTC
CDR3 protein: CASSRRQGGSNEQFF

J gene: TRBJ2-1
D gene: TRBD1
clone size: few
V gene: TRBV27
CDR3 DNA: TGTGCCAGCAACCCCTCCGGGACAGGGGCCTGGAATGAGCAGTTCTTC
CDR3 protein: CASNPSGTGAWNEQFF

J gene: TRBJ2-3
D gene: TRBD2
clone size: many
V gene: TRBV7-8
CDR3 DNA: TGTGCCAGCAGCCACGGGACTAGCGGGAGCACAGATACGCAGTATTTT
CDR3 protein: CASSHGTSGSTDTQYF

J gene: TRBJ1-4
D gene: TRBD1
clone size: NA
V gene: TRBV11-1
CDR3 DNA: TGTGCCAGCAGCTCCCGACAGGGAGGCATGGAAAAACTGTTTTTT
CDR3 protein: CASSSRQGGMEKLFF

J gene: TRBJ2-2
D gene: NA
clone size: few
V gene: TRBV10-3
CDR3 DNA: TGTGCCATCAGATCCGGAGGGGTTCTCACCGGGGAGCTGTTTTTT
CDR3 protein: CAIRSGGVLTGELFF

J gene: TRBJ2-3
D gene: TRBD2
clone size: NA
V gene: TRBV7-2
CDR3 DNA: TGTGCCAGCAGCCCCATTAGCGGGAGCTATTATTTT
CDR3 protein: CASSPISGSYYF

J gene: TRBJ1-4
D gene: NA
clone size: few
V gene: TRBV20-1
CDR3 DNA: TGCAGTGCTGTCCCCCAGCGGATTGAAAAACTGTTTTTT
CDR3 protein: CSAVPQRIEKLFF

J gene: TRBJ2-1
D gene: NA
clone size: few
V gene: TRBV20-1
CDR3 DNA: TGCAGTGCTAGAGAGGGGAGGCCCTCCTCTGAGCAGTTCTTC
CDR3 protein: CSAREGRPSSEQFF